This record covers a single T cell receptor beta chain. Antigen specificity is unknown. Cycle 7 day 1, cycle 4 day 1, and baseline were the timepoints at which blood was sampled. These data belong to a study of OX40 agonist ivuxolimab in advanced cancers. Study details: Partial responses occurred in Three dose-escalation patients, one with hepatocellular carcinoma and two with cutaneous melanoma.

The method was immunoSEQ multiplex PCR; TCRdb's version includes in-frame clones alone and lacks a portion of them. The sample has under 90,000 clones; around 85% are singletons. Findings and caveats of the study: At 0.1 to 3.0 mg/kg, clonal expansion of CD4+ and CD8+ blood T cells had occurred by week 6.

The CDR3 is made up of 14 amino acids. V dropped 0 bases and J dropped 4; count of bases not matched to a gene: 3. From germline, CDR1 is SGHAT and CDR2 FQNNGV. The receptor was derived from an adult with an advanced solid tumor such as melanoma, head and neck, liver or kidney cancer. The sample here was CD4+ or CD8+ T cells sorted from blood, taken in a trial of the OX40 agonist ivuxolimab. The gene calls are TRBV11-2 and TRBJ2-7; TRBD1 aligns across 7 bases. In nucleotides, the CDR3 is TGTGCCAGCAGCTTAGACAGGGGGACGTACGAGCAGTACTTC. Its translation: CASSLDRGTYEQYF. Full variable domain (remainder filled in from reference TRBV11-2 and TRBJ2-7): EAGVAQSPRYKIIEKRQSVAFWCNPISGHATLYWYQQILGQGPKLLIQFQNNGVVDDSQLPKDRFSAERLKGVDSTLKIQPAKLEDSAVYLCASSLDRGTYEQYFGPGTRLTVT.